These T cell receptor beta chains were read from a single sample in a study of T cell changes during pregnancy in multiple sclerosis. The repertoire was sequenced with immunoSEQ multiplex PCR; TCRdb's copy has only in-frame clones and lacks some. Found here are some 120,000 clones, roughly 92% of them singletons; the top ten hold approximately 6.3%. The sample in question was peripheral blood, obtained before pregnancy. The source of these receptors is a female donor with multiple sclerosis, enrolled in a pregnancy study. Each CDR3 is given with its conserved first and last residue. The D gene is left open where the match is weak. Only part of the rows carry a size: once, few, many, or a class if the clone is expanded.

DNA: TGTGCCAGCAGCCCTTCGACTAGCGGGTTGGGAGCCTACAATGAGCAGTTCTTC
CDR3: CASSPSTSGLGAYNEQFF
D: TRBD2
V: TRBV7-2
size: .
J: TRBJ2-1

DNA: TGTGCCAGCAGCTTAGATCTCGGGACAGGGATTAGCACCGGGGAGCTGTTTTTT
CDR3: CASSLDLGTGISTGELFF
D: TRBD1
V: TRBV11-3
size: .
J: TRBJ2-2

DNA: TGTGCCAGCAGAAGGACTAGCGGCACAGATACGCAGTATTTT
CDR3: CASRRTSGTDTQYF
D: TRBD2
V: TRBV25-1
size: .
J: TRBJ2-3

DNA: TGCAGCGTCGACCCAGGGGGCTCCCACGAGCAGTACTTC
CDR3: CSVDPGGSHEQYF
D: TRBD1
V: TRBV29-1
size: .
J: TRBJ2-7

DNA: TGTGCCAGCTCACCACCTAGCGGGGGGATCACAGATACGCAGTATTTT
CDR3: CASSPPSGGITDTQYF
D: TRBD2
V: TRBV18
size: .
J: TRBJ2-3

DNA: TGTGCCAGCAGTCTTACTAGCGGAGACGTGAATGAGCAGTTCTTC
CDR3: CASSLTSGDVNEQFF
D: TRBD2
V: TRBV6-5
size: .
J: TRBJ2-1

DNA: TGTGCCAGCAGACTAGCGGGAGACAATGAGCAGTTCTTC
CDR3: CASRLAGDNEQFF
D: TRBD2
V: TRBV28
size: .
J: TRBJ2-1

DNA: TGCGCCAGCAGCCCTAGTCTGGGAGGAGGGACCGGGGAGCTGTTTTTT
CDR3: CASSPSLGGGTGELFF
D: .
V: TRBV5-1
size: .
J: TRBJ2-2

DNA: TGTGCCAGCAGCTCCGAGGGAGAGCCTGGGGCCAACGTCCTGACTTTC
CDR3: CASSSEGEPGANVLTF
D: .
V: TRBV9
size: .
J: TRBJ2-6

DNA: TGTGCCAGCAGCGAACTAGCGACCTACAATGAGCAGTTCTTC
CDR3: CASSELATYNEQFF
D: TRBD2
V: TRBV9
size: .
J: TRBJ2-1

DNA: TGTGCCAGCAGCCCACAGGGGGCAGGGGGCTACACCTTC
CDR3: CASSPQGAGGYTF
D: TRBD1
V: TRBV28
size: .
J: TRBJ1-2

DNA: TGTGCCAGCAGCCTTCTCGCAGGCTTCAATCAGCCCCAGCATTTT
CDR3: CASSLLAGFNQPQHF
D: .
V: TRBV6-6
size: .
J: TRBJ1-5

DNA: TGTGCCAGCTCCAATGGGATGGGGACAGGACACACCGGGGAGCTGTTTTTT
CDR3: CASSNGMGTGHTGELFF
D: TRBD1
V: TRBV5-3
size: .
J: TRBJ2-2

DNA: TGTGCCAGCAGTTTAGACGGGCGGGGTGGGGCCAACGTCCTGACTTTC
CDR3: CASSLDGRGGANVLTF
D: .
V: TRBV27
size: .
J: TRBJ2-6

DNA: TGCGCCAGCAGCTCACAGCTCTCTGGGGCCAACGTCCTGACTTTC
CDR3: CASSSQLSGANVLTF
D: .
V: TRBV5-1
size: .
J: TRBJ2-6

DNA: TGTGCCAGCAGCCAAAAGATAGCGGGTACCTACAATGAGCAGTTCTTC
CDR3: CASSQKIAGTYNEQFF
D: TRBD2
V: TRBV13
size: once
J: TRBJ2-1

DNA: TGCGCCAGCAGCGGCGGGACTAGCGGGGGCTACGAGCAGTACTTC
CDR3: CASSGGTSGGYEQYF
D: TRBD2
V: TRBV5-1
size: .
J: TRBJ2-7

DNA: TGTGCCAGTAGTCGGGGGAGGGGACAACAGCCCCAGCATTTT
CDR3: CASSRGRGQQPQHF
D: .
V: TRBV19
size: .
J: TRBJ1-5

DNA: TGTGCCAGCAAGGAGGGAACTCCCCGGGAGCAGTACTTC
CDR3: CASKEGTPREQYF
D: .
V: TRBV28
size: .
J: TRBJ2-7

DNA: TGTGCCAGCAGCTCCTTGTTCGGGGACTCGAACACCGGGGAGCTGTTTTTT
CDR3: CASSSLFGDSNTGELFF
D: .
V: TRBV5-6
size: .
J: TRBJ2-2

DNA: TGTGCCAGCAGCGATGGGACAGGGGGCGGAACTGAAGCTTTCTTT
CDR3: CASSDGTGGGTEAFF
D: TRBD1
V: TRBV9
size: .
J: TRBJ1-1

DNA: TGTGCCAGCGTTGGGCCCCGGGACAGGGCCATGAAGGATAATTCACCCCTCCACTTT
CDR3: CASVGPRDRAMKDNSPLHF
D: TRBD1
V: TRBV6-4
size: .
J: TRBJ1-6

DNA: TGTGCCACCAGCAGACACAGGGGTGGGAATGAGCAGTTCTTC
CDR3: CATSRHRGGNEQFF
D: TRBD1
V: TRBV15
size: .
J: TRBJ2-1

DNA: TGTGCCAGCAGCCCGGGGACAGGGCAAGAGACCCAGTACTTC
CDR3: CASSPGTGQETQYF
D: TRBD1
V: TRBV5-4
size: once
J: TRBJ2-5

DNA: TGTGCCAGCAGTGAATTGCGTGGGACAGGGAGCTACGAGCAGTACTTC
CDR3: CASSELRGTGSYEQYF
D: TRBD1
V: TRBV2
size: .
J: TRBJ2-7

DNA: TGTGCCAGTAGTACCGGACAGGGGTTCGAGCAGTACTTC
CDR3: CASSTGQGFEQYF
D: TRBD1
V: TRBV19
size: .
J: TRBJ2-7

DNA: TGTGCCAGCAGCCGGGACAGGGAAATGGATGAGCAGTTCTTC
CDR3: CASSRDREMDEQFF
D: TRBD1
V: TRBV9
size: few
J: TRBJ2-1